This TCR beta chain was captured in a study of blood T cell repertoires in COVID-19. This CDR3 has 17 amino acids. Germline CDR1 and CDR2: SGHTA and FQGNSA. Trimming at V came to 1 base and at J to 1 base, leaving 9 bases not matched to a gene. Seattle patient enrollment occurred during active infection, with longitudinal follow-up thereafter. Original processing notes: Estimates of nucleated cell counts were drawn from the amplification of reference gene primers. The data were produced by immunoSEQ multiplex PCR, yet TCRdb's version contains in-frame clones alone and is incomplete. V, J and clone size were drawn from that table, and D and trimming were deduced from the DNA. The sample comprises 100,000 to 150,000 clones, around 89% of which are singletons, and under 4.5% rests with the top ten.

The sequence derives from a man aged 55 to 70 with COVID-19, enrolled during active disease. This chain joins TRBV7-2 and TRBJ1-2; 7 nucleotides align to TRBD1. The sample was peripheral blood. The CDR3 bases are TGTGCCAGCAGCTTAGGTGGGGGACAGTGGTTTAACTATGGCTACACCTTC. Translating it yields CASSLGGGQWFNYGYTF. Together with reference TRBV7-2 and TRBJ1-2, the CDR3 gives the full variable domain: GAGVSQSPSNKVTEKGKDVELRCDPISGHTALYWYRQSLGQGLEFLIYFQGNSAPDKSGLPSDRFSAERTGGSVSTLTIQRTQQEDSAVYLCASSLGGGQWFNYGYTFGSGTRLTVV.